The clone carrying this TCR beta chain has ten or more counts. TCR beta CDR3 regions were amplified from RNA transcripts. The TCR CDR3 first-round RT-PCR relied on the HTBI primer set. TCRdb analysed the multiplex PCR reads with MiXCR anew, one entry per CDR3 protein. Found here are more than 300,000 distinct CDR3 sequences, about 18% of them singletons; the top ten hold 40%. Between the trimmed V and J ends, which lost 4 bases and 1 base, there was a span of 14 bases. The germline CDR1 and CDR2 sequences are SGHRS and YFSETQ. The CDR3 runs to 15 residues. This specimen belongs to a study of T cells in Graves' hyperthyroidism and ophthalmopathy.

This chain uses TRBV5-1 with TRBJ1-1; D gene unclear. The clonotype comes from a young man with Graves' ophthalmopathy. Sequenced: blood. CDR3 sequence: CASSDQRTANTEAFF. CDR3 in DNA: TGCGCCAGCAGCGACCAGCGGACGGCGAACACTGAAGCTTTCTTT. Based on the CDR3 plus reference TRBV5-1 and TRBJ1-1, the full variable domain is KAGVTQTPRYLIKTRGQQVTLSCSPISGHRSVSWYQQTPGQGLQFLFEYFSETQRNKGNFPGRFSGRQFSNSRSEMNVSTLELGDSALYLCASSDQRTANTEAFFGQGTRLTVV.